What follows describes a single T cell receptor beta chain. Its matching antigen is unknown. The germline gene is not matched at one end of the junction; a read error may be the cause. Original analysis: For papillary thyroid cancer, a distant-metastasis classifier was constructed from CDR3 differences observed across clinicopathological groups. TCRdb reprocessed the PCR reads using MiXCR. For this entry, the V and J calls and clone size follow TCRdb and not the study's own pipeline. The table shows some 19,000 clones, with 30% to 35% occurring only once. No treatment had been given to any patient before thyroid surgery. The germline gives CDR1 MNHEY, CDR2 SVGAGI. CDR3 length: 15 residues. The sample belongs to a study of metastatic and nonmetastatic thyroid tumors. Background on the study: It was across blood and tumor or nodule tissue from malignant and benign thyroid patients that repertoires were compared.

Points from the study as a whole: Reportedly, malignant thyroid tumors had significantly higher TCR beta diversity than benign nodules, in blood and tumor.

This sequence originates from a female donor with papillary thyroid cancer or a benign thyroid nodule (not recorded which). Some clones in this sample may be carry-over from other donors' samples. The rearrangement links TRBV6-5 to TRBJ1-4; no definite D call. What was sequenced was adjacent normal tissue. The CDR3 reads CASSYSRRSGEILLF. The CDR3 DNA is TGTGCCAGCAGTTACTCGAGGAGGTCTGGTGAAATTCTGTTGTTT.